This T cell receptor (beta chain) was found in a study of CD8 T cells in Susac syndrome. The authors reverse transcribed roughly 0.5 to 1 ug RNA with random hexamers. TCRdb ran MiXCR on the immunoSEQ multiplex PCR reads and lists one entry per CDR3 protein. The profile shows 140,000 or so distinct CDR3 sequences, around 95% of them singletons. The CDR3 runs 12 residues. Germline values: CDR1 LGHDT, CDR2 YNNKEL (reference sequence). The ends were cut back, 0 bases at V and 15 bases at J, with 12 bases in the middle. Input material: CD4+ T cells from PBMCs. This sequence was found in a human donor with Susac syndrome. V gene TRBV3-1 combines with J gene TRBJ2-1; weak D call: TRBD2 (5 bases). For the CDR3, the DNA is TGTGCCAGCAGCCAAGAGGGAGCAAGCCCGTTCTTC. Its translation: CASSQEGASPFF.